This T cell receptor (beta chain) was identified during a study of T cells in Graves' hyperthyroidism and ophthalmopathy (dated by TCRdb to between 2017 and 2020). Turning to the overall study: Peripheral blood was collected at initial diagnosis, before any treatment. Following sampling, methimazole starting at 30 mg daily was given to hyperthyroidism patients, and high-dose intravenous methylprednisolone was given to ophthalmopathy patients. Thyroid tissue and blood T-cell repertoires from roughly six Graves' hyperthyroidism patients were also compared in the study. Whether ophthalmopathy could be predicted prospectively was tested in an independent validation cohort made up of some 20 hyperthyroidism patients plus 17 patients who later progressed to ophthalmopathy. For training and testing, the roughly 100 patients in the discovery cohort were randomly divided in a 7:3 ratio. A discovery cohort of roughly 100 patients, 43 with Graves' ophthalmopathy and under 60 with stable Graves' hyperthyroidism, was used to find distinguishing TCR V-J signatures. The paper describes TCR Vbeta CDR3 sequencing of about 140 peripheral blood samples, made up of roughly 45 ophthalmopathy patients, around 78 hyperthyroidism patients and 17 progressor patients. Paper-wide results and their limitations: Sample size was not statistically predetermined, and investigators were not blinded to group allocation. In validation, the model predicted progression to ophthalmopathy with around 71% sensitivity and 72% to 85% specificity, a median of roughly seven months before onset. Blood samples also contained most of the expanded thyroid clonotypes (frequency above 0.001), which suggests that blood repertoires may reflect thyroid immune responses. Ophthalmopathy was separated from stable hyperthyroidism by a 13 V-J signature model, with approximately 89% sensitivity and about 81% specificity obtained in cross-validation and 80%/75% obtained in testing.

The trim is 6 bases for V and 1 base for J, with a gap of 7 bases between the germline ends. Looking up the germline V gene yields CDR1 SNHLY and CDR2 FYNNEI. The CDR3 contains 14 residues, cysteine and phenylalanine counted. Just CDR3 DNA is preserved here, 42 bases in frame from base 1. This clonotype turned up a few times. There is no known antigen for this receptor. No base-level quality is on record; no much larger clone is a single base apart. Stable Graves' hyperthyroidism was defined as no progression to ophthalmopathy during 18 months of follow-up. Hyperthyroidism patients were newly diagnosed, with disease duration under 2 months, and aged 18 to 65 years. Any patient with an uncontrolled infection, another autoimmune disease, pregnancy or lactation was excluded. Diagnoses were based on clinical symptoms, serum thyroxine and TRAb, thyroid ultrasound and orbital computed tomography. PBMCs were isolated from about 10 ml of fresh peripheral blood by Ficoll-Paque density gradient centrifugation. Total RNA was extracted with Trizol reagent, and quality was checked on an Agilent 2100 Bioanalyzer.

Amplification of TCR beta CDR3 regions was carried out from RNA transcripts. The TCR CDR3 was subjected to a first round of RT-PCR using the HTBI primer set and the Qiagen OneStep RT-PCR kit. A second multiplex PCR round built the libraries, followed by size selection and purification. Paired-end sequencing of the libraries was performed with 100 bp reads on an Illumina HiSeq2000. In the authors' own workflow: SOAPnuke was used to process the raw data, throwing out any read that contained adapters or uncalled bases, had a mean Phred below 15, or lacked an exact constant-primer or identifier match. High-quality paired reads were merged with COPE v1.2.5, and unique nucleotide sequences were defined as clonotypes. MiTCR v1.1 was used to align the clonotypes against IMGT TRBV, TRBD and TRBJ reference segments. The analysis included only V-J combinations with a frequency above 0.0001, which together covered roughly 99% of the repertoires. A TCS score was defined as the ratio of F50 (clonal expansion) to E x V (chaos), with BLOSUM62-based TCRdist applied between CDR3 peptides within each V-J. Welch's t-statistics and random forest reduced roughly 500 V-J features to fewer than 15, which were used in a naive Bayes classifier (R e1071). TCRdb reprocessed the public reads (quality trimming at Q25 with fastp, clone calling with MiXCR) and kept in-frame beta chains. Every distinct CDR3 protein forms one entry, paired with its most common genes and DNA. The V and J calls come from TCRdb's annotation, not from the publication. Counted in this sample were a few hundred thousand distinct CDR3 sequences; about an eighth of them appeared once. In total, the top ten clones hold 5.3% of the sample.

The source is a woman aged 18-35 years with Graves' hyperthyroidism. The V gene is TRBV2 and the J gene is TRBJ2-6; a tentative D match to TRBD1 spans 5 bases. Sequencing was done on a sample of blood. The CDR3 corresponds to CASRSGSGANVLTF. The DNA reads TGTGCCAGCAGGTCAGGGTCTGGGGCCAACGTCCTGACTTTC.